These 10 T cell receptor beta chains came from one sample sequenced in a study of Ad26.COV2.S vaccination and SARS-CoV-2 variants. Assay: immunoSEQ multiplex PCR; the TCRdb copy retains only in-frame clones and omits some. The table includes around 320,000 clones, about 86% detected once. As to treatment: roughly 20 received Ad26.COV2.S at low or high dose, single or two shots; several received placebo; per-sample allocation not given. All samples were drawn on day 63, counting from the first vaccine or placebo injection. The source material was peripheral blood, sampled in a trial of Ad26.COV2.S vaccine versus placebo. These TCRs come from a person aged 18-60 years who received the Ad26.COV2.S COVID-19 vaccine or a placebo.

This chain links TRBV30 with TRBJ1-2; 7 bases line up with TRBD1. After removal of 5 bases from V and 4 bases from J, the junction contained 13 bases not matched to a gene. Germline CDR1 reads GTSNPN; CDR2 reads SVGIG (reference sequence). The CDR3 totals 15 residues. The CDR3 sequence is CAWAQNRGRAYGYTF. The CDR3, as DNA: TGTGCCTGGGCTCAAAACAGGGGAAGGGCCTATGGCTACACCTTC.

V usage is TRBV6-1 and J usage is TRBJ2-2; 9 positions agree with TRBD1. From germline, CDR1 is MNHNS and CDR2 SASEGT. V was pared by 7 bases and J by 4 bases, with 7 bases of the junction left unmatched. The CDR3 spans 15 residues. CDR3 region: CASKGQGSGTGELFF. In DNA, the CDR3 is TGTGCCAGCAAGGGACAGGGATCGGGCACCGGGGAGCTGTTTTTT.

The chain is built from TRBV30 and TRBJ2-7, with TRBD1 matching 8 bases. Trimming took 2 bases from V and 5 from J; bases not matched to a gene: 5. Germline V gene data show CDR1 as GTSNPN and CDR2 as SVGIG (reference sequence). The CDR3 extends over 13 amino acids. CDR3 bases: TGTGCCTGGAGTCCCCAGGGGGCTCACGAGCAGTACTTC. It translates to CAWSPQGAHEQYF.

The J gene is TRBJ2-7, the V gene TRBV3-1 (or the pseudogene TRBV3-2); 7 nucleotides match TRBD1. This CDR3 comprises 15 residues. Trimming took 4 bases from V and 3 from J; bases not matched to a gene: 9. CDR1 LGHDT and CDR2 YNNKEL come from the germline V gene (reference sequence). The CDR3 protein is CASSRKDRRDYEQYF. The CDR3, as DNA: TGTGCCAGCAGCCGCAAGGACAGGCGCGACTACGAGCAGTACTTC.

This clone was recorded once. This chain connects TRBV7-9 to TRBJ1-1; D is perhaps TRBD1 (5 bases). Per the germline V gene, CDR1 is SEHNR and CDR2 is FQNEAQ (reference sequence). V lost 8 bases and J 0 bases, leaving 10 bases between the germline ends. This CDR3 contains 13 residues. CDR3 in DNA: TGTGCCAGCTTGGGGGGGATGAACACTGAAGCTTTCTTT. Amino acid sequence: CASLGGMNTEAFF.

The chain links TRBV5-1 to TRBJ2-3, with 8 bases matching TRBD1. CDR3 length: 16 amino acids. Losses at the gene ends were 2 bases for V and 7 bases for J; bases not matched to a gene: 12. Germline lookup yields CDR1 SGHRS and CDR2 YFSETQ. The CDR3 sequence is CASSFGQGSSLHTQYF. The DNA for the CDR3 is TGCGCCAGCAGCTTCGGACAGGGCTCTTCTCTTCATACGCAGTATTTT.

The genes are TRBV7-8 and TRBJ1-1, with a possible D match to TRBD1 (5 bases). This CDR3 is built from 16 residues. In germline, CDR1 is SGHVS, CDR2 FQNEAQ. Trimming pared 8 bases from V and 0 bases from J, leaving 19 bases between. The CDR3 sequence: CASAGEKTAMNTEAFF. In nucleotides, the CDR3 is TGTGCCAGCGCGGGGGAAAAGACAGCCATGAACACTGAAGCTTTCTTT. Complete variable domain (other parts from reference TRBV7-8 and TRBJ1-1): GAGVSQSPRYKVAKRGQDVALRCDPISGHVSLFWYQQALGQGPEFLTYFQNEAQLDKSGLPSDRFFAERPEGSVSTLKIQRTQQEDSAVYLCASAGEKTAMNTEAFFGQGTRLTVV.

This chain uses TRBV12-3 or TRBV12-4 with TRBJ2-1; 8 positions agree with TRBD1. The CDR3 spans 13 residues. The V gene end was trimmed by 4 bases and the J gene end by 6 bases; junction bases not matched to a gene: 2. The CDR3 loop is CASSSDRVNEQFF. The CDR3 region has the DNA TGTGCCAGCAGTTCGGACAGGGTCAATGAGCAGTTCTTC.

The chain links TRBV9 to TRBJ1-2, with 7 bases aligning to TRBD1. Germline loops: CDR1 SGDLS, CDR2 YYNGEE. This CDR3 comprises 16 residues. The junction had 11 bases not matched to a gene; V was cut back by 3 bases and J by 3 bases. The CDR3 spells CASSDRPGTADYGYTF. The CDR3, as DNA: TGTGCCAGCAGCGACCGCCCCGGGACAGCGGACTATGGCTACACCTTC. Based on the CDR3 plus reference TRBV9 and TRBJ1-2, the full variable domain is DSGVTQTPKHLITATGQRVTLRCSPRSGDLSVYWYQQSLDQGLQFLIQYYNGEERAKGNILERFSAQQFPDLHSELNLSSLELGDSALYFCASSDRPGTADYGYTFGSGTRLTVV.

The V gene is TRBV30, the J gene TRBJ1-5; D uncertain. Germline CDR1 reads GTSNPN; CDR2 reads SVGIG (reference sequence). Trimming removed 2 bases at V and 0 bases at J, with 2 bases between. The CDR3 is 12 residues long. The CDR3 coding sequence is TGTGCCTGGAGTTTTAGCAATCAGCCCCAGCATTTT. It translates to CAWSFSNQPQHF.